This TCR beta chain was identified during a study of CD8 T cells in ankylosing spondylitis. The authors made TCR beta libraries by quantitative 5'-RACE with molecular barcodes. One entry per CDR3 protein, called by TCRdb with MiXCR from the 5' RACE reads. The sample carries 250,000 to 300,000 distinct CDR3 sequences, 15% to 25% recorded once. About this clonotype: The antigen remains undetermined.

Study-level results: Seemingly characteristic of ankylosing spondylitis blood was a TCR beta motif consisting of about 8 highly homologous variants.

Sample: blood, either unsorted or a sorted T cell fraction (not recorded which). The sequence was obtained from a male donor with ankylosing spondylitis or in good health (not recorded which).

CDR3 sequence (DNA): TGTGCCAGCAGCCTGGACAGTCTGAATTCACCCCTCCACTTT. It codes for CASSLDSLNSPLHF. This rearrangement joins TRBV7-9 to TRBJ1-6; D is possibly TRBD1 (6 bases). CDR1 and CDR2 (germline): SEHNR, FQNEAQ (reference sequence). There are 14 residues in the CDR3. Trimming shortened V by 5 bases and J by 7 bases, and 12 bases separated the two germline ends.